Sequencing of this T cell receptor (beta chain) was carried out in a study of CD8 T cells in Susac syndrome. Points on this clonotype: Antigen unknown.

The authors reverse transcribed about 0.5 to 1 ug RNA with random hexamers. TCRdb reprocessed the immunoSEQ multiplex PCR reads via MiXCR and lists one record per CDR3 protein. The sample consists of roughly 330,000 distinct CDR3 sequences, approximately 90% of them appearing once. General study findings and limits: As the study acknowledged, the number of individuals in its TCR sequencing and HLA analysis was relatively small.

V was cut by 7 bases and J by 3 bases, with 18 bases left in between. The CDR3 has 14 amino acids. Germline V gene lookup returns CDR1 DFQATT and CDR2 SNEGSKA (reference sequence). This sequence joins TRBV20-1 and TRBJ2-5; a weak D match, TRBD2 (6 bases). The specimen sequenced was CD4+ T cells from PBMCs. The TCR sequence derives from a human donor with multiple sclerosis. The CDR3 nucleotides read TGCAGTGGGGGGGATGTAGGGGAAAAAGAGACCCAGTACTTC. This sequence encodes CSGGDVGEKETQYF.